This TCR beta chain was retrieved from a study of blood T cell repertoires in COVID-19. The sample holds a few counts of this clone. Here immunoSEQ multiplex PCR was the method, and the copy in TCRdb shows in-frame clones only, minus some. The sample has some 140,000 clones, roughly 71% seen once; the top ten hold around 18%. This TCR derives from an elderly man with acute or convalescent COVID-19. The specimen was peripheral blood.

This chain's CDR3 is CASSEGRLNQPQHF. CDR3 nucleotide sequence: TGTGCCAGCAGTGAAGGGCGGCTAAATCAGCCCCAGCATTTT. The chain combines TRBV2 with TRBJ1-5; no clear D gene. The CDR3 length is 14 residues. Trimming took off 1 base at V and 4 bases at J, with 8 bases between the two ends. Germline V CDR1 and CDR2: SNHLY, FYNNEI.